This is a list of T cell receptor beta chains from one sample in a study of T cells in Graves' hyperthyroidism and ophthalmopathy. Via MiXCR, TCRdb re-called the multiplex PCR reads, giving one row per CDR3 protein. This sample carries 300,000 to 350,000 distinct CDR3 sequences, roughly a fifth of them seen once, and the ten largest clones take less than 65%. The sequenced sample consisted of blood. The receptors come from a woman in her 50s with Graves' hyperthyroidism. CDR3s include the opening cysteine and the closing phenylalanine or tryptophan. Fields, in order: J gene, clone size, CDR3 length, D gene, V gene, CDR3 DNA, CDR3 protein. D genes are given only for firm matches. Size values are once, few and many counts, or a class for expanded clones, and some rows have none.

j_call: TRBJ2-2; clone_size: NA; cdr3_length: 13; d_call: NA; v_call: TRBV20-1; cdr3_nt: TGCAGTGCTAGTTGGGGGAACACCGGGGAGCTGTTTTTT; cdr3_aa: CSASWGNTGELFF
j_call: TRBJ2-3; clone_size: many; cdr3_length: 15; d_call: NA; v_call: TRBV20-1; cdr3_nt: TGCAGTGCTAGAGGAGTGAGGGACAGCACAGATACGCAGTATTTT; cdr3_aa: CSARGVRDSTDTQYF
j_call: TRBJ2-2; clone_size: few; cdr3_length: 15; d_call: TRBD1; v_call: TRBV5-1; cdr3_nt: TGCGCCAGCAGCTTTGGGACAGGCCCGTCCGGGGAGCTGTTTTTT; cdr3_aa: CASSFGTGPSGELFF
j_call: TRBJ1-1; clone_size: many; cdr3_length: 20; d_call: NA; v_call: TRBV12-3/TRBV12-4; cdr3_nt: TGTGCCAGCAGCCTGTCCTACTACAGGGCACGGGCGAACGCGAACACTGAAGCTTTCTTT; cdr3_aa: CASSLSYYRARANANTEAFF
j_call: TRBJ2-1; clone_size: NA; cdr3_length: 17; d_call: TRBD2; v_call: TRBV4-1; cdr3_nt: TGCGCCAGCAGCCACGGGATTAGCGGGAGTTATTACAATGAGCAGTTCTTC; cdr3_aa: CASSHGISGSYYNEQFF
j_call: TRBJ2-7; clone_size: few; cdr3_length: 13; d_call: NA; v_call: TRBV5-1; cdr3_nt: TGCGCCAGCAGCTTGGCCGAACTGGGGGAGCAGTACTTC; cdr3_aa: CASSLAELGEQYF
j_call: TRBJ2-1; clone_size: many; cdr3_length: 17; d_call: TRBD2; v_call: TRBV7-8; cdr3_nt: TGTGCCAGCAGCTTAGCGGCTGGACTAGCGCCTTACAATGAGCAGTTCTTC; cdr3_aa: CASSLAAGLAPYNEQFF
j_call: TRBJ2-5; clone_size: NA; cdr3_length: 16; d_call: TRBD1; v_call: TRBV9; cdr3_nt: TGTGCCAGCAGCACCGACCTCGGACAGGGCGAAGAGACCCAGTACTTC; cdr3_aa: CASSTDLGQGEETQYF
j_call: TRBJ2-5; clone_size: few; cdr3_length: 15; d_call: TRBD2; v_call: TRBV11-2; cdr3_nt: TGTGCCAGCAGCCTGGGGACTACCTCGGGAGAGACCCAGTACTTC; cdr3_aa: CASSLGTTSGETQYF
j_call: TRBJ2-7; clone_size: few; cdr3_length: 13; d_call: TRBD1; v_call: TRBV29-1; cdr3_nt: TGCAGCGCTACAGGGGACGACGGGTACGAGCAGTACTTC; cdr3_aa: CSATGDDGYEQYF
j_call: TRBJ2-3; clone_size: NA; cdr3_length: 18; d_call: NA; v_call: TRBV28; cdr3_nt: TGTGCCAGCAGTGGGCAGGGATGGGGCTTTGGGGGCACAGATACGCAGTATTTT; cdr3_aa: CASSGQGWGFGGTDTQYF
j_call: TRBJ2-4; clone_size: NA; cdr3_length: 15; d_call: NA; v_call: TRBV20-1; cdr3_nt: TGCAGTGCTAGAGCCCGAGGGGAGGTACTAAACATTCAGTACTTC; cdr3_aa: CSARARGEVLNIQYF
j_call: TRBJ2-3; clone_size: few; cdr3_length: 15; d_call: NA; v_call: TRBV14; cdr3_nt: TGTGCCAGCAGCACGCGGGGCAGGGGGATGAATACGCAGTATTTT; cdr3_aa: CASSTRGRGMNTQYF
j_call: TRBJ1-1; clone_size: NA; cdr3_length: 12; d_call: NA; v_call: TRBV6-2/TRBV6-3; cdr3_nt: TGTGCCAGCAGTCGACCCAGGGCGGAAGCTTTCTTT; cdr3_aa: CASSRPRAEAFF
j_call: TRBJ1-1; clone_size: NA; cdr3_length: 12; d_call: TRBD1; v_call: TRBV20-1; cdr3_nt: TGCAGTGCTCAAACAGGGGTAACTGAAGCTTTCTTT; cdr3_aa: CSAQTGVTEAFF
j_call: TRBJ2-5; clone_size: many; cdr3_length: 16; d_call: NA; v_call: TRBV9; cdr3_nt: TGTGCCAGCAGCGTAGCAATAGCGGGACAGCAAGAGACCCAGTACTTC; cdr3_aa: CASSVAIAGQQETQYF
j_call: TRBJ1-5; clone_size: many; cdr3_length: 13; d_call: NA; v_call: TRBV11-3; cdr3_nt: TGTGCCAGCAGCTTCGCGCAAAATCAGCCCCAGCATTTT; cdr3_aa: CASSFAQNQPQHF
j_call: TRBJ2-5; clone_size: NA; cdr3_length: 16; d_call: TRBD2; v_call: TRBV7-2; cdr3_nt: TGTGCCAGCAGCAAGTCGGGACTAGCGGGGGGTGCGTCCCAGTACTTC; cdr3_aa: CASSKSGLAGGASQYF
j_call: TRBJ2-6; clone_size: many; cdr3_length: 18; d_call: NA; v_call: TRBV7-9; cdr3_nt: TGTGCCAGCAGCCGCGGGACGCATCAGGGTACCGGGGCCAACGTCCTGACTTTC; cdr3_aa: CASSRGTHQGTGANVLTF
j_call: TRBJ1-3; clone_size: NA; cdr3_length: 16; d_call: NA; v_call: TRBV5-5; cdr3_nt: TGTGCCAGCAGCTTGGCCCCCTTGAGCTCTGGAAACACCATATATTTT; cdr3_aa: CASSLAPLSSGNTIYF
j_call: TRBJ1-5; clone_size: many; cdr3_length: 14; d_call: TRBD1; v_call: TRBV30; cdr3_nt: TGTGCCTGGAGTGTACAAGGGGGCGGTCAGCCCCAGCATTTT; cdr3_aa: CAWSVQGGGQPQHF
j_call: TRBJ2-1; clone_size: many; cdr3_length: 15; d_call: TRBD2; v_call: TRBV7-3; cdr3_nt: TGTGCCAGCAGCTTAATGTCTAGCGGGAGATTACAGCAGTTCTTC; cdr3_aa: CASSLMSSGRLQQFF
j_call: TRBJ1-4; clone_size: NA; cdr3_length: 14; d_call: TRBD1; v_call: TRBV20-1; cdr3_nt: TGCAGTGCTAGTAGGGGACAGTCTAATGAAAAACTGTTTTTT; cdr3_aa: CSASRGQSNEKLFF
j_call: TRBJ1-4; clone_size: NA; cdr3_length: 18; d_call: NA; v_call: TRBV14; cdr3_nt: TGTGCCAGCAGCCCGCGACGTCAGGGAGGAGCAACTAATGAAAAACTGTTTTTT; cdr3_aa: CASSPRRQGGATNEKLFF
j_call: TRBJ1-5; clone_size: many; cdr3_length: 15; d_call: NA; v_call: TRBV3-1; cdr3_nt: TGTGCCAGCAGTCGAACAGGGAATCGCAATCAGCCCCAGCATTTT; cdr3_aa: CASSRTGNRNQPQHF
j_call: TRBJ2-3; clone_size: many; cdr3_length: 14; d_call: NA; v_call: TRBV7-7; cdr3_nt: TGTGCTAGCAGCTTATATGAAGACACAGATACGCAGTATTTT; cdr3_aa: CASSLYEDTDTQYF
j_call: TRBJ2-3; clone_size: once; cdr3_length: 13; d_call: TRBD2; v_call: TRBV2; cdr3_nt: TGTGCCAGCAGCTTAGAGGGGCGGGAGGGCCAGTATTTT; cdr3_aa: CASSLEGREGQYF
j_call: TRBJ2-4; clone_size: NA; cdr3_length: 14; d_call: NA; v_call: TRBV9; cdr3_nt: TGTGCCAGCAGCGACGGTGGAGGGGGAAACATTCAGTACTTC; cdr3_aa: CASSDGGGGNIQYF
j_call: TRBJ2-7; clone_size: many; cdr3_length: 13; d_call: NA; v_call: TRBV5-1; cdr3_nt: TGCGCCAGCAGCCCGTCCAGGGTCCACGAGCAGTACTTC; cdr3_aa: CASSPSRVHEQYF
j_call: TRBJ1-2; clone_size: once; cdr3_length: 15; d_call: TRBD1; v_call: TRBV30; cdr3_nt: TGTGCCTGGAGTACTCCCAGGACAGGGAACTATGGCTACACCTTC; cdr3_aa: CAWSTPRTGNYGYTF
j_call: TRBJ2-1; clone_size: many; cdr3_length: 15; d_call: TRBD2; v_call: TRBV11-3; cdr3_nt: TGTGCCAGCAGCCCCCCCCTTAGCGGGTCTGATGAGCAGTTCTTC; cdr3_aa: CASSPPLSGSDEQFF
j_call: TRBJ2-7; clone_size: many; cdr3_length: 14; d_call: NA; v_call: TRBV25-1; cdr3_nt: TGTGCCAGCAGTGACGTTATGTCGGGCTACGAGCAGTACTTC; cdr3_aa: CASSDVMSGYEQYF
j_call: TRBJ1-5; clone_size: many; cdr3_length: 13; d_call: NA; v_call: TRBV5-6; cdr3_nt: TGTGCCAGCAGCTTGCAGCCAAATCAGCCCCAGCATTTT; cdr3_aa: CASSLQPNQPQHF
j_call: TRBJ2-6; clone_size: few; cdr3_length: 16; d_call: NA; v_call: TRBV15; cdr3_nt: TGTGCCACCAGCAGAACCACCAGCTCTGGGGCCAACGTCCTGACTTTC; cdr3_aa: CATSRTTSSGANVLTF
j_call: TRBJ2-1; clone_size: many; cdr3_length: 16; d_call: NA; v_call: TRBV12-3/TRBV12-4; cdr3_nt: TGTGCCAGCAGTCCACCCCGAGCTCCAATGGGGAATGAGCAGTTCTTC; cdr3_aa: CASSPPRAPMGNEQFF
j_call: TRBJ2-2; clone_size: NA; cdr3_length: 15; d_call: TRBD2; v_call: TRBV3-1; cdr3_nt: TGTGCCAGCAGCCAACAGCGGGGGCTCACCGGGGAGCTGTTTTTT; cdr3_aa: CASSQQRGLTGELFF
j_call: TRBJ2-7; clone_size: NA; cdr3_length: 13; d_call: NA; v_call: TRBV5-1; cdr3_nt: TGCGCCAGCGCAATCAGGAGCTCCTACGAGCAGTACTTC; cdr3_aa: CASAIRSSYEQYF
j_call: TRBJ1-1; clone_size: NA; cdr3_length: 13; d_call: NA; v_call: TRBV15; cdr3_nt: TGTGCCACCAGCAGGTCACAGAACACTGAAGCTTTCTTT; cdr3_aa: CATSRSQNTEAFF
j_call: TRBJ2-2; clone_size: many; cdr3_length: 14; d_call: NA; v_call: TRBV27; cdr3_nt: TGTGCCAGCACTTACCAGGGTCGGACCGGGGAGCTGTTTTTT; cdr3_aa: CASTYQGRTGELFF
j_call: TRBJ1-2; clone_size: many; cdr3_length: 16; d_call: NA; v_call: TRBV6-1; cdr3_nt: TGTGCCAGCAGTGAAGCGCGCGGCAGAGCTAACTATGGCTACACCTTC; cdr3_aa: CASSEARGRANYGYTF
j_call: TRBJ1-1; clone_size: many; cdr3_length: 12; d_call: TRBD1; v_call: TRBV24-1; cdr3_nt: TGTGCCACCAGTGATCCGACAGGGAGGGCTTTCTTT; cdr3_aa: CATSDPTGRAFF
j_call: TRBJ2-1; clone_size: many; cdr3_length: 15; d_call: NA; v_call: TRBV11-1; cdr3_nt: TGTGCCAGCAGCTTAGGCGGAGCAAGGTACAATGAGCAGTTCTTC; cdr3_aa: CASSLGGARYNEQFF
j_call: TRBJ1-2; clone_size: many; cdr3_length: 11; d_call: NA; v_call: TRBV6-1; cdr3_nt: TGTGCCAGCACAGCTAACTATGGCTACACCTTC; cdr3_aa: CASTANYGYTF
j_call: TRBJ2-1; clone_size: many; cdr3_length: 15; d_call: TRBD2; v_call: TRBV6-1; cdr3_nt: TGTGCCAGCCGTTCCGGGACTAGCGGGAGTGGTGAGCAGTTCTTC; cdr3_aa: CASRSGTSGSGEQFF
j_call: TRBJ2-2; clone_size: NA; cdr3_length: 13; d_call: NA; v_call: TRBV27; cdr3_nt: TGTGCCAGCAGTTTATTTTCCTACGGGGAGCTGTTTTTT; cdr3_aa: CASSLFSYGELFF
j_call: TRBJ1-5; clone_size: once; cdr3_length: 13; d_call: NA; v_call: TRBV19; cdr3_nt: TGTGCCAGTAGTATCCTGGTTAATCAGCCCCAGCATTTT; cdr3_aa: CASSILVNQPQHF
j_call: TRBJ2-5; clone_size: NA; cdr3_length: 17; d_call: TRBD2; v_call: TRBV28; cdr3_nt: TGTGCCAGCAGTTTTCCGGGACTAGCGGGAGAGGAGGAGACCCAGTACTTC; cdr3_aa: CASSFPGLAGEEETQYF
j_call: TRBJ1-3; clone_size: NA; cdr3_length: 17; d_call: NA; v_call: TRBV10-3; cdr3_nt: TGTGCCATCAGTGGCCCCGGAACTTTAAGCTCTGGAAACACCATATATTTT; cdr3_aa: CAISGPGTLSSGNTIYF
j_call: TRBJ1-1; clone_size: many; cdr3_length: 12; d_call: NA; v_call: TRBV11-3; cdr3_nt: TGTGCCAGCAGCCCAAGGGGTCTTGAAGCTTTCTTT; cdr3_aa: CASSPRGLEAFF
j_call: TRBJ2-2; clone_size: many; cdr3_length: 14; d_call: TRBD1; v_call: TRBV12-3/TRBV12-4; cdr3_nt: TGTGCCAGCAGTACACAGGGGTGGTCCGGGGAGCTGTTTTTT; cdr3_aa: CASSTQGWSGELFF
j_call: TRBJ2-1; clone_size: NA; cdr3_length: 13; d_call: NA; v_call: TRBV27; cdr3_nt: TGTGCCAGCAGATTTATAACCTACAATGAGCAGTTCTTC; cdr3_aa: CASRFITYNEQFF